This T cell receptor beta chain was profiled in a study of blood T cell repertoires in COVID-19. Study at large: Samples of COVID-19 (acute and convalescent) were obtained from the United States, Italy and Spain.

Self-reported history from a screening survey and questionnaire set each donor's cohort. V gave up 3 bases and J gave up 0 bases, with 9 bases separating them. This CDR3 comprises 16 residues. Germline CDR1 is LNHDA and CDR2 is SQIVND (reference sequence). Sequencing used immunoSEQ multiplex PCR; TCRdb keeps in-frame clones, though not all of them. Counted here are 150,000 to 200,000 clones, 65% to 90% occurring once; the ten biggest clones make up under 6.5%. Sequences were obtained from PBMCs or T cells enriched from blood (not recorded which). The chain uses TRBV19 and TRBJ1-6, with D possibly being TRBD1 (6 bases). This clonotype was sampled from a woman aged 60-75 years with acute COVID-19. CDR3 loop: CASSMTDSSYNSPLHF. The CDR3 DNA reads TGTGCCAGTAGTATGACGGACAGCTCCTATAATTCACCCCTCCACTTT. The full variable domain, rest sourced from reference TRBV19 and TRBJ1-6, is DGGITQSPKYLFRKEGQNVTLSCEQNLNHDAMYWYRQDPGQGLRLIYYSQIVNDFQKGDIAEGYSVSREKKESFPLTVTSAQKNPTAFYLCASSMTDSSYNSPLHFGNGTRLTVT.